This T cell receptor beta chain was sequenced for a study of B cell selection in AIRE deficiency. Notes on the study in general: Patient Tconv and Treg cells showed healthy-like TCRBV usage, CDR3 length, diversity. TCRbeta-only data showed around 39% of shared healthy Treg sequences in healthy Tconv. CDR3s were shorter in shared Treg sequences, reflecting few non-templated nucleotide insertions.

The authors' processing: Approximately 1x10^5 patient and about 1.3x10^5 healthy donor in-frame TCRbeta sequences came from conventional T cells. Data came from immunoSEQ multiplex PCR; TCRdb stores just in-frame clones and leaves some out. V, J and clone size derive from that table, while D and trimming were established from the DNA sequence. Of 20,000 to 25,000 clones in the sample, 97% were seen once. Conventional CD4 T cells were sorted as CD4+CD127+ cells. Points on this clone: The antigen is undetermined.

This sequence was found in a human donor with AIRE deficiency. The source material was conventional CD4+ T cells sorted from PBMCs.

CDR3 in DNA: TGCGCCAGCAGCCAAGATTTGAGACAGGGGAACGAGCAGTACTTC. Its protein product is CASSQDLRQGNEQYF. The V gene is TRBV4-3, the J gene TRBJ2-7; 8 positions match TRBD1. This CDR3 has 15 residues. V was clipped by 0 bases and J by 5 bases; unmatched bases: 6. CDR1 LGHNA and CDR2 YSLEER come from the germline V gene.